Below are 22 T cell receptor beta chains sequenced from a single sample in a study of T cells in localized non-small cell lung cancer. Data came from immunoSEQ multiplex PCR; TCRdb stores just in-frame clones and leaves some out. The data show 100,000 to 150,000 clones, with more than 70% seen just once and over 1.5% held by the top ten. The specimen comprised peripheral blood, sampled before any cancer treatment. The receptors derive from a female donor of 60 years or more with stage I lung adenocarcinoma.

The chain employs TRBV2 and TRBJ2-2, with a tentative D call TRBD2 (6 bases). CDR3 length: 14 residues. Germline CDR1 reads SNHLY; CDR2 reads FYNNEI. V was clipped by 1 base and J by 7 bases, with 10 bases between them. This CDR3 is CASSEGPGVGELFF. The CDR3 nucleotides are TGTGCCAGCAGTGAAGGGCCGGGGGTCGGGGAGCTGTTTTTT.

The chain's CDR3 is CASSLQGWRGYTF. The CDR3 region has the DNA TGTGCCAGCAGCCTACAGGGGTGGCGGGGCTACACCTTC. The chain links TRBV7-3 to TRBJ1-2; 7 bases align to TRBD1. The V gene end was trimmed by 5 bases and the J gene end by 8 bases; junction bases not matched to a gene: 8. The CDR3 covers 13 residues. Germline V gives CDR1 SGHTA, CDR2 FQGTGA.

The chain links TRBV11-2 to TRBJ2-1; D unclear. The germline gives CDR1 SGHAT, CDR2 FQNNGV. This CDR3 region has 14 residues. Trimming cost V 1 base and J 7 bases, with 11 bases left between them. The CDR3 bases are TGTGCCAGCAGCTTAGCGCCGATGGGGAATGAGCAGTTCTTC. Its protein is CASSLAPMGNEQFF.

About this clone itself: As the CDR3 is not closed by the conserved phenylalanine or tryptophan, this likely results from a read error. The limits of the CDR3 on the DNA are not certain, so only TCRdb's listed CDR3 is given. The chain combines TRBV10-1 with TRBJ2-3; TRBD2, the table's D call, lacks a check against the DNA. The CDR3 sequence runs 12 residues, both termini included. Germline V gene data show CDR1 as WNHNN and CDR2 as SYGVQD (reference sequence). This CDR3 reads CASSWGGTSDLI.

The chain recombines TRBV7-8 with TRBJ2-7; 12 bases fit TRBD2. V trimming: 2 bases; J trimming: 6 bases; junction bases outside the gene matches: 5. The CDR3 contains 15 residues. Looked up from germline, CDR1 is SGHVS and CDR2 is FQNEAQ. CDR3 nucleotides: TGTGCCAGCAGCTTACCGACTAGCGGGAGTTTCGAGCAGTACTTC. Translation gives CASSLPTSGSFEQYF.

The J gene is TRBJ1-5, the V gene TRBV27; D unresolved. This CDR3 region has 14 residues. Trimming left V 3 bases short and J 6 bases short, with 12 bases between. The germline V gene has CDR1 MNHEY and CDR2 SMNVEV (reference sequence). For the CDR3, the DNA is TGTGCCAGCAGTTTCGATCGGCGAGGTCAGCCCCAGCATTTT. It codes for CASSFDRRGQPQHF.

This chain connects TRBV27 to TRBJ2-1; TRBD1 agrees at 10 bases. The V gene end was trimmed by 6 bases and the J gene end by 4 bases; junction bases not matched to a gene: 6. The CDR3 extends over 15 amino acids. Germline loops: CDR1 MNHEY, CDR2 SMNVEV (reference sequence). The CDR3 spells CASRTRDRGYNEQFF. The CDR3 DNA reads TGTGCCAGCAGGACCCGGGACAGGGGTTACAATGAGCAGTTCTTC.

This chain connects TRBV19 to TRBJ1-1, with D possibly being TRBD1 (5 bases). Per the germline V gene, CDR1 is LNHDA and CDR2 is SQIVND (reference sequence). V was cut by 3 bases and J by 6 bases, with 11 bases left in between. The CDR3 is 13 residues long. Written as DNA, the CDR3 is TGTGCCAGTAGTATTCTTGGGGGAGCTGAAGCTTTCTTT. Protein: CASSILGGAEAFF.

The chain recombines TRBV18 with TRBJ1-2; possible D gene TRBD1, 6 bases. The CDR3 sequence is 15 residues long. V was pared by 1 base and J by 6 bases, with 15 bases between. The germline V gene encodes CDR1 KGHSH and CDR2 LQKENI. The CDR3 nucleotides read TGTGCCAGCTCACCACTCCGGGAGGGGGAGAATGGCTACACCTTC. Protein: CASSPLREGENGYTF.

The chain employs TRBV7-9 and TRBJ2-2; D ambiguous. V lost 6 bases and J lost 3, with 17 bases in between. The CDR3 is 16 residues long. Germline V lookup: CDR1 SEHNR, CDR2 FQNEAQ (reference sequence). This CDR3 is CASRKPLRTDTGELFF. DNA for the CDR3: TGTGCCAGCAGAAAACCCCTGCGGACGGACACCGGGGAGCTGTTTTTT.

The gene calls are TRBV15 and TRBJ1-5, with D hard to call. Trimming removed 0 bases at V and 3 bases at J, with 9 bases between. From germline, CDR1 is LNHNV and CDR2 YYDKDF (reference sequence). The CDR3 loop spans 15 amino acids. The chain's CDR3 is CATSREVTLNQPQHF. CDR3 DNA sequence: TGTGCCACCAGCAGAGAAGTAACCCTCAATCAGCCCCAGCATTTT.

This sequence joins TRBV5-4 and TRBJ2-7, with 11 positions matching TRBD2. V was clipped by 0 bases and J by 3 bases; unmatched bases: 2. The germline V gene has CDR1 SGHNT and CDR2 YYREEE (reference sequence). The CDR3 covers 15 residues. The CDR3 coding sequence is TGTGCCAGCAGCTTGGAGGGACTAGCGGTCTACGAGCAGTACTTC. Translation: CASSLEGLAVYEQYF.

The genes are TRBV5-8 and TRBJ2-1; 7 nucleotides agree with TRBD1. Trimming at V came to 2 bases and at J to 4 bases, leaving 12 bases not matched to a gene. CDR3 size: 17 residues. Germline CDR1 SGHTS, CDR2 YDEGEE. CDR3 residues: CASSFTGVGMGYNEQFF. CDR3 sequence (DNA): TGTGCCAGCAGCTTTACAGGGGTGGGCATGGGATACAATGAGCAGTTCTTC.

The CDR3 DNA follows: TGCGCCAGCAGTGAGGCTGGACCCGGACAGGCCTTTAATCAGCCCCAGCATTTT. It encodes CASSEAGPGQAFNQPQHF. This rearrangement joins TRBV10-2 to TRBJ1-5; 7 bases match TRBD1. The CDR3 has 18 residues. Germline CDR1 is WSHSY and CDR2 is SAAADI. After removal of 2 bases from V and 4 bases from J, the junction contained 14 bases not matched to a gene.

This clone appeared a few times. The chain recombines TRBV9 with TRBJ1-1; D perhaps matches TRBD1 (5 bases). CDR3 size: 13 residues. Trimming left V 4 bases short and J 1 base short, with 8 bases between. The germline gives CDR1 SGDLS, CDR2 YYNGEE. The CDR3 sequence is CASSPQGNTEAFF. The CDR3 nucleotides are TGTGCCAGCAGCCCCCAGGGGAACACTGAAGCTTTCTTT.

The genes are TRBV5-1 and TRBJ2-2; 8 nucleotides line up with TRBD1. The CDR3 extends over 15 amino acids. J was trimmed by 0 bases and V by 5 bases; bases with no gene match: 3. Germline-derived CDR1 and CDR2 are SGHRS and YFSETQ. CDR3 loop: CASRTGQANTGELFF. In DNA form, the CDR3 reads TGCGCCAGCAGAACGGGACAGGCGAACACCGGGGAGCTGTTTTTT.

The V and J genes are TRBV18 and TRBJ2-1, with a possible D match to TRBD1 (5 bases). The germline V gene has CDR1 KGHSH and CDR2 LQKENI. The CDR3 sequence is 14 residues long. Trimming left V 4 bases short and J 8 bases short, with 15 bases between. This chain's CDR3 is CASSRAGSVYEQFF. The CDR3 DNA reads as TGTGCCAGCTCACGAGCAGGGTCCGTGTATGAGCAGTTCTTC.

V and J are TRBV28 and TRBJ1-5; D not resolved. V was clipped by 2 bases and J by 0 bases, with 8 bases between them. CDR1 is MDHEN, CDR2 SYDVKM, per germline. The CDR3 has 15 residues. CDR3 loop: CASSLIRGSNQPQHF. The CDR3, as DNA: TGTGCCAGCAGTTTAATACGAGGTAGCAATCAGCCCCAGCATTTT.

This chain joins TRBV5-4 and TRBJ1-1; 8 nucleotides line up with TRBD1. CDR3 length equals 15 residues. Germline CDR1 is SGHNT and CDR2 is YYREEE (reference sequence). Trimming at V came to 6 bases and at J to 1 base, leaving 8 bases not matched to a gene. The CDR3 here is CASNRQGTGNTEAFF. Here the CDR3 DNA reads TGTGCCAGCAACAGACAGGGGACGGGGAACACTGAAGCTTTCTTT.

This clone was seen a few times. The rearrangement uses TRBV2 and TRBJ1-3, with D unclear. This CDR3 is built from 16 residues. In germline, CDR1 is SNHLY, CDR2 FYNNEI. V was cut by 1 base and J by 0 bases, with 10 bases left in between. CDR3 loop: CASSEVLNFSGNTIYF. The CDR3 nucleotides are TGTGCCAGCAGTGAAGTACTGAATTTCTCTGGAAACACCATATATTTT. Full variable domain (missing parts from reference TRBV2 and TRBJ1-3): EPEVTQTPSHQVTQMGQEVILRCVPISNHLYFYWYRQILGQKVEFLVSFYNNEISEKSEIFDDQFSVERPDGSNFTLKIRSTKLEDSAMYFCASSEVLNFSGNTIYFGEGSWLTVV.

The chain couples TRBV5-1 to TRBJ2-5, with 9 bases that match TRBD2. The CDR3 covers 15 residues. Germline CDR1 SGHRS, CDR2 YFSETQ. Unmatched junction bases numbered 7, after V lost 0 bases and J lost 7 bases. CDR3 coding DNA: TGCGCCAGCAGCTTGGAGCGGGAGGTCGTTGGGACCCAGTACTTC. This sequence encodes CASSLEREVVGTQYF.

The chain uses TRBV19 and TRBJ1-1, with a possible D match to TRBD1 (5 bases). CDR1 LNHDA and CDR2 SQIVND come from the germline V gene (reference sequence). V lost 4 bases and J 3 bases, leaving 15 bases between the germline ends. The CDR3 totals 15 residues. The CDR3 protein is CASSSQSRADTEAFF. DNA for the CDR3: TGTGCCAGTAGTAGTCAGTCCAGGGCGGACACTGAAGCTTTCTTT.